Sequencing of this T cell receptor beta chain was carried out in a study of cytomegalovirus exposure and HLA in healthy donors. Germline-derived CDR1 and CDR2 are LNHDA and SQIVND (reference sequence). With 2 bases removed from V and 6 bases from J, the gap between germline ends came to 14 bases. This CDR3 is built from 14 residues. The PCR ran on 60 Vbeta and 13 Jbeta primers. The table came from immunoSEQ multiplex PCR; TCRdb's copy has only in-frame clones and leaves some out. In the table there are about 170,000 clones, roughly 79% of which are singletons. The specimen was PBMCs. The TCR sequence derives from a man aged 40-49 years in good health and CMV-seropositive. The gene calls are TRBV19 and TRBJ2-7, with D possibly matching TRBD1 (6 bases). The CDR3 nucleotides read TGTGCCAGTAGTATATCGGGACAAAGGGTCGAGCAGTACTTC. Translating gives CASSISGQRVEQYF.